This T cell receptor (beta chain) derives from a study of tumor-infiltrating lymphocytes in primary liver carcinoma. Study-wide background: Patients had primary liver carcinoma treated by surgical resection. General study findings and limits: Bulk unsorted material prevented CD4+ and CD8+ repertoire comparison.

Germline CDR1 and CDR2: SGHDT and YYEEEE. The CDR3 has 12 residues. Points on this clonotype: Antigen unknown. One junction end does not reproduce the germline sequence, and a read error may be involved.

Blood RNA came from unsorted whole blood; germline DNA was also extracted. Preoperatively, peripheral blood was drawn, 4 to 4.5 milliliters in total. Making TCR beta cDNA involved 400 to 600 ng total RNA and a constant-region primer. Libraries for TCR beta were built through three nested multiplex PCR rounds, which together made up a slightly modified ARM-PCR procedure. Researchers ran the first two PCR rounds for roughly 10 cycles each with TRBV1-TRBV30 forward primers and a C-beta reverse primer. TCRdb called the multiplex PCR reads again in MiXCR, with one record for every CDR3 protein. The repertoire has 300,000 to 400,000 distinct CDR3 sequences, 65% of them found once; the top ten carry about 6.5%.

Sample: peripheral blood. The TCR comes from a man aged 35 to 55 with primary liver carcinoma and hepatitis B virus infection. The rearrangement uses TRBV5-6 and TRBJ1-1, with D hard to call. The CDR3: CVSSLRRDEALF. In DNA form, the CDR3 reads TGTGTCAGCAGCTTAAGGCGAGATGAAGCTCTCTTT.